Listed here is a single TCR beta chain. Its antigen is as yet unknown. The data derive from a study of OX40 agonist ivuxolimab in advanced cancers. The overall study: Recorded diagnoses for dose-escalation patients were hepatocellular carcinoma, melanoma, renal cell or head and neck cancer. Regarding the study as a whole: Undetermined was the antigen specificity of the expanded peripheral T cells. Relative to CD4+, CD8+ T cells held more expanded clones on average. Both CD4+ and CD8+ T cell populations in blood had undergone clonal expansion by week 6 at 0.1 to 3.0 mg/kg.

Here immunoSEQ multiplex PCR was the method, and the copy in TCRdb shows in-frame clones only, minus some. The table shows tens of thousands of clones, with roughly nine tenths occurring only once. V was pared by 2 bases and J by 3 bases, with 16 bases between. In germline, CDR1 is LNHNV, CDR2 YYDKDF (reference sequence). CDR3 length: 16 residues. The TCR originated in an adult with an advanced solid tumor such as melanoma, head and neck, liver or kidney cancer. Source: CD4+ or CD8+ T cells sorted from blood, taken in a trial of the OX40 agonist ivuxolimab. V and J are TRBV15 and TRBJ1-1; no clear D gene. DNA for the CDR3: TGTGCCACCAGCAGATTTGCCTTCGGTGGGGACACTGAAGCTTTCTTT. This encodes CATSRFAFGGDTEAFF. The variable domain in full, completed from reference TRBV15 and TRBJ1-1, reads DAMVIQNPRYQVTQFGKPVTLSCSQTLNHNVMYWYQQKSSQAPKLLFHYYDKDFNNEADTPDNFQSRRPNTSFCFLDIRSPGLGDTAMYLCATSRFAFGGDTEAFFGQGTRLTVV.